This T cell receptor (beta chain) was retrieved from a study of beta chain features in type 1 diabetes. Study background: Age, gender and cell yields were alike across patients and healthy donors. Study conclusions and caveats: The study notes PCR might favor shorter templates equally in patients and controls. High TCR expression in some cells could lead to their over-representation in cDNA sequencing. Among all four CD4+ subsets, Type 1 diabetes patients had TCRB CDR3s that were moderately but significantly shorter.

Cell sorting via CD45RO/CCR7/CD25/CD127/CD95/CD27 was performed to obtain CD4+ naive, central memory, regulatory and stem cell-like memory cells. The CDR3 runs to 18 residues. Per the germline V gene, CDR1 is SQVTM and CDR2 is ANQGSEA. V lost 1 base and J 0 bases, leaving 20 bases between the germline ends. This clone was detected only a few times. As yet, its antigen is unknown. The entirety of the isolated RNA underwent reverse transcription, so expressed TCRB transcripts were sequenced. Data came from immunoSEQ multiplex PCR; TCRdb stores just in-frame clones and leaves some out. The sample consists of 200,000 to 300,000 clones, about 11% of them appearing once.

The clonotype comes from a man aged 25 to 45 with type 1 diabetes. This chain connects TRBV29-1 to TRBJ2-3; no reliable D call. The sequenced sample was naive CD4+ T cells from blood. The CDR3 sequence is CSVEVKEEPLQSTDTQYF. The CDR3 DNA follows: TGCAGCGTTGAAGTAAAAGAAGAGCCCCTCCAAAGCACAGATACGCAGTATTTT.